A single T cell receptor (beta chain) is shown here with its context. Use of 60 Vbeta and 13 Jbeta primers characterized the PCR. Sequencing was performed with immunoSEQ multiplex PCR; in TCRdb, only in-frame clones are kept and a portion is missing. This listing includes some 33,000 clones. The sample is drawn from a study of cytomegalovirus exposure and HLA in healthy donors. On the study more broadly: When 300 to 400 donors were genotyped, 81% of them were found to fall in the Caucasian-associated ancestry cluster.

Germline CDR1 and CDR2: MNHEY and SVGAGI. Trimming stripped 0 bases from V and 6 bases from J, with 6 bases between. This CDR3 comprises 14 residues. Source material: PBMCs. This TCR derives from a female donor in good health and CMV-seronegative. The J gene is TRBJ1-6, the V gene TRBV6-5; D not resolved. The CDR3 here is CASSYSSGNSPLHF. The CDR3 coding sequence is TGTGCCAGCAGTTACTCGAGCGGTAATTCACCCCTCCACTTT.